The 27 T cell receptor beta chains in this list originate from one sample, sequenced in a study of blood T cell repertoires in COVID-19. The assay was immunoSEQ multiplex PCR, and TCRdb's table has in-frame clones only and misses some. The data contain 37,000 or so clones, around 80% of them singletons. The sequenced sample was peripheral blood. These receptors came from a man between 60 and 70 years old with acute or convalescent COVID-19.

V usage is TRBV29-1 and J usage is TRBJ2-7; 12 positions agree with TRBD2. Trimming cost V 5 bases and J 1 base; bases outside gene matches: 9. CDR1 is SQVTM and CDR2 is ANQGSEA in the germline V gene. This CDR3 contains 16 residues. The CDR3 loop is CSVPGGGLAGSYEQYF. The CDR3 bases are TGCAGCGTTCCCGGGGGTGGACTAGCGGGGTCCTACGAGCAGTACTTC.

This clone has more than one count but fewer than ten. V usage is TRBV6-5 and J usage is TRBJ2-4; no clear D. V was pared by 0 bases and J by 2 bases, with 5 bases between. The germline gives CDR1 MNHEY, CDR2 SVGAGI. This CDR3 has 14 amino acids. The CDR3 region is CASSYSYTKNIQYF. The CDR3, as DNA: TGTGCCAGCAGTTACTCTTATACCAAAAACATTCAGTACTTC.

The chain's CDR3 is CASRQNLGLENNEQFF. CDR3 DNA: TGCGCCAGCAGGCAAAATCTAGGACTAGAGAACAATGAGCAGTTCTTC. This chain uses TRBV5-1 with TRBJ2-1; TRBD2 agrees at 7 bases. Germline-derived CDR1 and CDR2 are SGHRS and YFSETQ. The CDR3 runs 16 residues. V was clipped by 5 bases and J by 5 bases; unmatched bases: 13.

The chain is built from TRBV7-2 and TRBJ2-3, with 14 bases aligning to TRBD2. This CDR3 is built from 19 residues. Germline V lookup: CDR1 SGHTA, CDR2 FQGNSA. Germline trimming cut 4 bases from V and 3 bases from J; bases unmatched to any gene: 12. CDR3 in amino acids: CASSSRLAGGVKRTDTQYF. The DNA of the CDR3 is TGTGCCAGCAGCTCCAGACTAGCGGGGGGGGTGAAGCGTACAGATACGCAGTATTTT.

V and J are TRBV2 and TRBJ2-2; 8 bases fit TRBD1. The CDR3 is 15 residues long. The trim removed 6 bases at V and 4 bases at J, leaving 7 bases unmatched. From germline, CDR1 is SNHLY and CDR2 FYNNEI. The CDR3 is CASRLDRGATGELFF. CDR3 DNA: TGTGCCAGCAGGCTCGACAGGGGCGCCACCGGGGAGCTGTTTTTT. The full variable domain, with the rest looked up from reference TRBV2 and TRBJ2-2, is EPEVTQTPSHQVTQMGQEVILRCVPISNHLYFYWYRQILGQKVEFLVSFYNNEISEKSEIFDDQFSVERPDGSNFTLKIRSTKLEDSAMYFCASRLDRGATGELFFGEGSRLTVL.

V is TRBV3-1 (or the pseudogene TRBV3-2) and J is TRBJ2-5; TRBD2 is a possible D gene (5 bases). This CDR3 spans 14 amino acids. CDR1 LGHDT and CDR2 YNNKEL come from the germline V gene (reference sequence). Trimming left V 2 bases short and J 5 bases short, with 12 bases between. The CDR3 protein is CASSQRGFGETQYF. The CDR3 DNA follows: TGTGCCAGCAGCCAACGGGGTTTTGGGGAGACCCAGTACTTC.

The chain is built from TRBV10-3 and TRBJ2-1; possible D gene TRBD2, 6 bases. This CDR3 is 12 amino acids long. V lost 6 bases, J lost 8 bases, and 11 bases lay in between. Germline CDR1 ENHRY, CDR2 SYGVKD. This CDR3 reads CAISQLADEQFF. In DNA, the CDR3 is TGTGCCATCAGCCAACTAGCCGATGAGCAGTTCTTC.

The chain is built from TRBV10-1 and TRBJ2-1; D unresolved. In germline, CDR1 is WNHNN, CDR2 SYGVQD (reference sequence). V dropped 4 bases and J dropped 4 bases, with 26 bases sitting between them. This CDR3 comprises 19 residues. The DNA of the CDR3 is TGCGCCAGCAGTGTGACGAGTCGGTCCCGGAGACCTCGGTACAATGAGCAGTTCTTC. This codes for CASSVTSRSRRPRYNEQFF.

The chain carries TRBV7-9 and TRBJ1-6; 11 bases are a match to TRBD1. The junction had 4 bases not matched to a gene; V was cut back by 5 bases and J by 7 bases. Germline V gives CDR1 SEHNR, CDR2 FQNEAQ (reference sequence). The length of the CDR3 is 15 residues. CDR3 nucleotide sequence: TGTGCCAGCAGCGCCGGGGACAGGGGGAATTCACCCCTCCACTTT. Protein sequence: CASSAGDRGNSPLHF.

This clone was seen a few times. The J gene is TRBJ1-5, the V gene TRBV28; TRBD1 might be the D (6 bases). With 4 bases removed from V and 5 bases from J, the gap between germline ends came to 12 bases. Germline V gene lookup returns CDR1 MDHEN and CDR2 SYDVKM. The CDR3 loop spans 14 amino acids. CDR3 coding DNA: TGTGCCAGCAGTTCGGGCAGGGGTGATCAGCCCCAGCATTTT. It encodes CASSSGRGDQPQHF.

The chain recombines TRBV7-8 with TRBJ2-3, with TRBD1 identical over 9 bases. The CDR3 runs to 17 residues. After removal of 5 bases from V and 4 bases from J, the junction contained 13 bases not matched to a gene. Looked up from germline, CDR1 is SGHVS and CDR2 is FQNEAQ. CDR3: CASSPLGTGRVADTQYF. The CDR3 DNA reads as TGTGCCAGCAGCCCGCTCGGGACAGGGAGAGTGGCAGATACGCAGTATTTT.

V gene TRBV27 combines with J gene TRBJ2-2; perhaps TRBD1 as D (5 bases). The CDR3 is 15 amino acids. Deletions cut 7 bases from V and 3 bases from J, with 15 bases between. CDR1 and CDR2 (germline): MNHEY, SMNVEV (reference sequence). CDR3 sequence (DNA): TGTGCCAGCACCTATGGTGGGGCCTACACCGGGGAGCTGTTTTTT. Translation: CASTYGGAYTGELFF.

The J gene is TRBJ2-7, the V gene TRBV7-8, with D possibly being TRBD1 (6 bases). The CDR3 is made up of 14 amino acids. Germline V gene lookup returns CDR1 SGHVS and CDR2 FQNEAQ. Trimming pared 5 bases from V and 0 bases from J, leaving 11 bases between. The CDR3 region is CASSLGASSYEQYF. In DNA form, the CDR3 reads TGTGCCAGCAGCCTGGGGGCCAGCTCCTACGAGCAGTACTTC.

The chain employs TRBV4-1 and TRBJ2-7; TRBD1 matches at 8 bases. The germline V gene has CDR1 MGHRA and CDR2 YSYEKL. After removal of 3 bases from V and 4 bases from J, the junction contained 8 bases not matched to a gene. CDR3 length: 15 amino acids. The CDR3 nucleotides read TGCGCCAGCAGCCAGCCGGGACAGGTGACTTACGAGCAGTACTTC. Translated: CASSQPGQVTYEQYF.

This rearrangement joins TRBV6-6 to TRBJ2-7, with TRBD2 identical over 12 bases. V gave up 5 bases and J gave up 0 bases; unmatched junction bases: 11. In germline, CDR1 is MNHNY, CDR2 SVGAGI (reference sequence). This CDR3 is built from 18 residues. CDR3 nucleotides: TGTGCCAGCAGTCCACCGGGACTAGCGGGCCTAAGCTCCTACGAGCAGTACTTC. It yields the protein CASSPPGLAGLSSYEQYF.

The V call is TRBV5-5, the J call TRBJ1-3; D uncertain. V was pared by 0 bases and J by 4 bases, with 11 bases between. CDR3 length: 15 amino acids. Germline V gene lookup returns CDR1 SGHKS and CDR2 YYEKEE (reference sequence). Here the CDR3 reads CASSLASVLGNTIYF. The CDR3 region has the DNA TGTGCCAGCAGCTTGGCCTCTGTCTTAGGAAACACCATATATTTT. The full variable domain, its missing parts supplied by reference TRBV5-5 and TRBJ1-3, is DAGVTQSPTHLIKTRGQQVTLRCSPISGHKSVSWYQQVLGQGPQFIFQYYEKEERGRGNFPDRFSARQFPNYSSELNVNALLLGDSALYLCASSLASVLGNTIYFGEGSWLTVV.

Many counts were recorded for this clone. The V and J genes are TRBV27 and TRBJ2-3, with D tentatively TRBD2 (6 bases). Looked up from germline, CDR1 is MNHEY and CDR2 is SMNVEV (reference sequence). Trimming pared 2 bases from V and 5 bases from J, leaving 14 bases between. The CDR3 has 15 amino acids. The CDR3 sequence: CASSLTGSSEDTQYF. DNA for the CDR3: TGTGCCAGCAGTTTAACCGGGAGTAGTGAAGATACGCAGTATTTT.

This clone appeared a few times. The chain links TRBV6-5 to TRBJ2-7; TRBD1 aligns across 10 bases. With 5 bases clipped from V and 6 bases from J, the junction kept 10 bases outside the gene matches. The CDR3 extends over 15 amino acids. Per the germline V gene, CDR1 is MNHEY and CDR2 is SVGAGI. The CDR3 DNA is TGTGCCAGCAGTAGACCCGGGACAGGGGCCTCCGAGCAGTACTTC. Translated, it gives CASSRPGTGASEQYF.

The rearrangement joins TRBV6-6 to TRBJ1-6; D unresolved. V was clipped by 7 bases and J by 9 bases, with 22 bases between them. The CDR3 runs 16 residues. The germline V gene has CDR1 MNHNY and CDR2 SVGAGI (reference sequence). The chain's CDR3 is CASIDPLRQEGSPLHF. The CDR3 DNA sequence: TGTGCCAGCATCGACCCCCTCCGGCAGGAGGGTTCACCCCTCCACTTT.

The genes are TRBV21-1 and TRBJ1-3; the table's TRBD1 call for D was not verified on the DNA. TRBV21-1 has pseudogene status. This CDR3 is 14 amino acids long. CDR3 loop: CASTRGASGNTIYF. CDR3 sequence (DNA): TGTGCCAGCACCAGGGGGGCCTCTGGAAACACCATATATTTT.

The chain combines TRBV7-9 with TRBJ2-1; 10 positions agree with TRBD2. The V segment lost 3 bases and the J segment 6 bases; nucleotides outside the gene matches: 5. CDR1 and CDR2 (germline): SEHNR, FQNEAQ (reference sequence). There are 15 residues in the CDR3. As DNA, the CDR3 is TGTGCCAGCAGCTTGGCTAGCGGGAGAAGCAATGAGCAGTTCTTC. Its translation is CASSLASGRSNEQFF.

A few counts support this clone. The chain is built from TRBV11-2 and TRBJ1-4; no reliable D call. The V gene's germline CDR1 is SGHAT and CDR2 FQNNGV. V was trimmed by 3 bases and J by 7 bases, leaving 15 bases between them. The CDR3 spans 15 residues. Written as DNA, the CDR3 is TGTGCCAGCAGCTTCCGAGGCGGGGTGGGTGAAAAACTGTTTTTT. The encoded protein is CASSFRGGVGEKLFF.

V is TRBV28 and J is TRBJ1-1; 8 bases fit TRBD1. The CDR3 extends over 12 amino acids. Losses at the gene ends were 2 bases for V and 11 bases for J; bases not matched to a gene: 4. Germline V CDR1 and CDR2: MDHEN, SYDVKM. CDR3 bases: TGTGCCAGCAGTTTAGGGGACAGGAGGGCTTTCTTT. This sequence encodes CASSLGDRRAFF.

This rearrangement joins TRBV6-6 to TRBJ2-3; TRBD2 agrees at 13 bases. The CDR3 is 16 amino acids. Germline V lookup: CDR1 MNHNY, CDR2 SVGAGI (reference sequence). V lost 5 bases, J lost 2 bases, and 4 bases stayed unmatched. This CDR3 is CASSPGLAGTTDTQYF. DNA for the CDR3: TGTGCCAGCAGTCCGGGACTAGCGGGGACCACAGATACGCAGTATTTT.

This chain's CDR3 is CASSQQENTEAFF. Written as DNA, the CDR3 is TGCGCCAGCAGCCAACAGGAGAACACTGAAGCTTTCTTT. The genes are TRBV5-1 and TRBJ1-1, with D maybe TRBD1 (5 bases). Germline CDR1 reads SGHRS; CDR2 reads YFSETQ. Trimming left V 4 bases short and J 1 base short, with 8 bases between. The CDR3 runs to 13 residues.

This clone was recorded a few times. The gene calls are TRBV4-3 and TRBJ2-7; TRBD1 agrees at 9 bases. CDR1 and CDR2 from the germline V gene are LGHNA and YSLEER. V lost 0 bases, J lost 3 bases, and 6 bases stayed unmatched. The CDR3 is 16 residues long. The CDR3 here is CASSQDLGTGNYEQYF. DNA of the CDR3: TGCGCCAGCAGCCAAGATCTCGGGACAGGGAACTACGAGCAGTACTTC.

This clone was counted a single time. The rearrangement uses TRBV5-1 and TRBJ2-2; 11 bases fit TRBD1. The germline V gene has CDR1 SGHRS and CDR2 YFSETQ. The CDR3 runs to 14 residues. V lost 4 bases to trimming and J lost 6 bases; unmatched junction nucleotides: 2. DNA of the CDR3: TGCGCCAGCAGCCCGGGACAGGGGGCCGGGGAGCTGTTTTTT. Protein product: CASSPGQGAGELFF.